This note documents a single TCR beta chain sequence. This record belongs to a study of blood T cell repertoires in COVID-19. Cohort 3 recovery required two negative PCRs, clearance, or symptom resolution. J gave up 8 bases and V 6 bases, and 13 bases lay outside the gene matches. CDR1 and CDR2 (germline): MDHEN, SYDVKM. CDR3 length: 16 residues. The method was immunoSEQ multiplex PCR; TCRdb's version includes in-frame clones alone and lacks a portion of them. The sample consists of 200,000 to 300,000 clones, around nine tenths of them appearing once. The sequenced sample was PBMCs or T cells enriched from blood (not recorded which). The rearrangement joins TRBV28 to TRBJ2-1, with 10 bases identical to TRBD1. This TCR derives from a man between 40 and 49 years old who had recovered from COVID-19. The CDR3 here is CASSATGTGVRDEQFF. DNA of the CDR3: TGTGCCAGCAGCGCGACCGGGACAGGGGTACGCGATGAGCAGTTCTTC.